This T cell receptor beta chain appears in the sequencing data of a study of a mutant IDH1 vaccine in newly diagnosed glioma. Overall study context: Most patients had received both radiotherapy and temozolomide, the prior options being radiotherapy, temozolomide, or both.

Study findings and constraints: Changes in top peripheral clonotypes did not appear linked to pseudoprogression. The study observed vaccine-induced immune responses in 93.3% of patients.

The CDR3 length is 12 residues. In germline, CDR1 is SNHLY, CDR2 FYNNEI. J lost 6 bases, V lost 9 bases, and 8 bases had no gene match. Note on this clone: The antigen is not known.

The assay was immunoSEQ multiplex PCR, and TCRdb's table has in-frame clones only and misses some. Of tens of thousands of clones in the sample, roughly four fifths were seen once. Time point given: baseline, week 1 (first vaccination visit). Treatment: pre-vaccination baseline after standard-of-care therapy. In every donor, the tumor was a new WHO grade 3 or 4 IDH1-mutant, ATRX-lost astrocytoma. Material: PBMCs, obtained from a glioma patient treated with radiotherapy, temozolomide or both. This clonotype was obtained from a middle-aged man with glioma. Some clones in this sample may be carry-over from other donors' samples. The V gene is TRBV2, the J gene TRBJ2-7; 7 nucleotides line up with TRBD1. In DNA, the CDR3 is TGTGCCAGAGGGGACAGAGTGGGCGAGCAGTACTTC. It translates to CARGDRVGEQYF.